The sequence of this T cell receptor beta chain was determined in a study of blood T cell repertoires in COVID-19. Looking at the study overall: Samples of COVID-19 (acute and convalescent) were obtained from the United States, Italy and Spain. The cDNA or gDNA used as material had been derived from T cells, B-cell-depleted T cells, or PBMCs.

Seattle cases were enrolled at active infection and followed longitudinally. In the source study's methods: Amplified reference gene primers provided the basis for estimating nucleated cell counts. Sequencing used immunoSEQ multiplex PCR; TCRdb keeps in-frame clones, though not all of them. The DNA was the basis for D and trimming; V, J and clone size are from that table. The data contain 150,000 to 250,000 clones, around 94% of them singletons. The TCR sequence derives from a man younger than 40 with COVID-19, enrolled during active disease. The material sequenced was peripheral blood.

For the CDR3, the DNA is TGTGCCAGCAGTCTCCAGGCGGGGGGCACAGATACGCAGTATTTT. It specifies CASSLQAGGTDTQYF. The rearrangement uses TRBV2 and TRBJ2-3; 7 nucleotides line up with TRBD2. Germline CDR1 SNHLY, CDR2 FYNNEI. The length of the CDR3 is 15 residues. V shed 5 bases and J 1 base; nucleotides not matched to a gene: 6.